Each of the 12 T cell receptor beta chains below was sequenced from the same sample in a study of OX40 agonist ivuxolimab in advanced cancers. Sequencing used immunoSEQ multiplex PCR; TCRdb keeps in-frame clones, though not all of them. This table has over 30,000 clones, 92% appearing once. Sequenced here: CD4+ or CD8+ T cells sorted from blood, sampled in a trial of the OX40 agonist ivuxolimab. These receptor sequences come from an adult with an advanced solid tumor such as melanoma, head and neck, liver or kidney cancer.

This chain connects TRBV6-5 to TRBJ1-2, with 8 positions matching TRBD1. Trimming at V came to 6 bases and at J to 4 bases, leaving 7 bases not matched to a gene. The CDR3 loop spans 14 amino acids. Looked up from germline, CDR1 is MNHEY and CDR2 is SVGAGI. CDR3 residues: CASRRTGLSYGYTF. The CDR3 bases are TGTGCCAGCAGGAGGACAGGGCTTTCCTATGGCTACACCTTC.

The chain links TRBV5-1 to TRBJ2-1, with 11 bases fitting TRBD1. The ends lost 4 bases at V and 5 bases at J; junction bases unmatched: 5. There are 15 residues in the CDR3. Germline loops: CDR1 SGHRS, CDR2 YFSETQ. The CDR3 nucleotides read TGCGCCAGCAGCCCCGGACAGGGGGCCCACAATGAGCAGTTCTTC. Encoded protein: CASSPGQGAHNEQFF. The variable domain in full, completed from reference TRBV5-1 and TRBJ2-1, reads KAGVTQTPRYLIKTRGQQVTLSCSPISGHRSVSWYQQTPGQGLQFLFEYFSETQRNKGNFPGRFSGRQFSNSRSEMNVSTLELGDSALYLCASSPGQGAHNEQFFGPGTRLTVL.

The rearrangement joins TRBV7-2 to TRBJ2-3, with a weak D call TRBD2 (6 bases). The length of the CDR3 is 15 residues. Germline lookup yields CDR1 SGHTA and CDR2 FQGNSA. V lost 4 bases to trimming and J lost 0 bases, with 11 bases between them. The CDR3 reads CASSSDSGSTDTQYF. The CDR3 DNA sequence: TGTGCCAGCAGCTCAGATAGCGGTAGCACAGATACGCAGTATTTT.

The J gene is TRBJ2-7, the V gene TRBV11-2; no clear D gene. Trimming took 1 base from V and 3 from J, leaving 1 base between them. Germline V gene lookup returns CDR1 SGHAT and CDR2 FQNNGV. The length of the CDR3 is 11 residues. Here the CDR3 reads CASSLVYEQYF. CDR3 in DNA: TGTGCCAGCAGCTTAGTCTACGAGCAGTACTTC.

The chain is built from TRBV15 and TRBJ1-4, with 9 nucleotides matching TRBD1. Germline lookup yields CDR1 LNHNV and CDR2 YYDKDF (reference sequence). The length of the CDR3 is 16 residues. With 2 bases clipped from V and 8 bases from J, the junction kept 9 bases outside the gene matches. CDR3 DNA sequence: TGTGCCACCAGCAGAAACCTCGGGACAGGGATCGAAAAACTGTTTTTT. Translating gives CATSRNLGTGIEKLFF.

Only one count was recorded for this clone. The genes are TRBV7-2 and TRBJ2-3; 8 nucleotides align to TRBD2. The germline V gene has CDR1 SGHTA and CDR2 FQGNSA. The CDR3 extends over 14 amino acids. V lost 5 bases to trimming and J lost 3 bases; unmatched junction nucleotides: 4. Written as DNA, the CDR3 is TGTGCCAGCAGCCCCGGACTAGCTACAGATACGCAGTATTTT. This encodes CASSPGLATDTQYF.

The chain recombines TRBV7-2 with TRBJ2-7; 8 nucleotides line up with TRBD1. The CDR3 spans 17 residues. V trimming: 1 base; J trimming: 1 base; junction bases outside the gene matches: 9. From germline, CDR1 is SGHTA and CDR2 FQGNSA. CDR3 sequence: CASSLDGTGYPSYEQYF. The DNA of the CDR3 is TGTGCCAGCAGCTTAGATGGGACAGGTTACCCTTCCTACGAGCAGTACTTC. Full variable domain (missing parts from reference TRBV7-2 and TRBJ2-7): GAGVSQSPSNKVTEKGKDVELRCDPISGHTALYWYRQSLGQGLEFLIYFQGNSAPDKSGLPSDRFSAERTGGSVSTLTIQRTQQEDSAVYLCASSLDGTGYPSYEQYFGPGTRLTVT.

The chain carries TRBV6-5 and TRBJ2-2; perhaps TRBD1 as D (5 bases). The CDR3 runs 12 residues. V was shortened by 10 bases and J by 7 bases, with 13 bases between the two germline ends. The V gene's germline CDR1 is MNHEY and CDR2 SVGAGI. This chain's CDR3 is CATFAGNGELFF. The CDR3 DNA is TGTGCCACCTTCGCAGGGAACGGGGAGCTGTTTTTT.

The DNA for the CDR3 is TGTGCCAGCAGCCAATTGCAGGGGGTATCCTACGAGCAGTACTTC. Its translation: CASSQLQGVSYEQYF. This rearrangement joins TRBV14 to TRBJ2-7; 7 bases are shared with TRBD1. The V gene's germline CDR1 is SGHDN and CDR2 FVKESK. This CDR3 spans 15 amino acids. Unmatched junction bases numbered 5, after V lost 2 bases and J lost 1 base.

This clone came up once. The chain recombines TRBV11-1 with TRBJ2-7; TRBD1 matches at 7 bases. The length of the CDR3 is 14 residues. Germline V gene sequence: CDR1 SGHAT, CDR2 FQDESV (reference sequence). Trimming cost V 4 bases and J 3 bases; bases outside gene matches: 6. The CDR3, as DNA: TGTGCCAGCAGCTCACCGGGACAGAACTACGAGCAGTACTTC. Translation: CASSSPGQNYEQYF.

The V and J genes are TRBV28 and TRBJ2-1; 11 nucleotides match TRBD2. Germline V gene lookup returns CDR1 MDHEN and CDR2 SYDVKM. The CDR3 totals 15 residues. Trimming took 6 bases from V and 7 from J; bases not matched to a gene: 8. For the CDR3, the DNA is TGTGCCAGCAGAATAGCGGGAGGGCCTCGGAATGAGCAGTTCTTC. Encoded protein: CASRIAGGPRNEQFF.

The rearrangement links TRBV28 to TRBJ2-3; D is possibly TRBD1 (6 bases). V dropped 6 bases and J dropped 4 bases, with 14 bases sitting between them. The CDR3 runs to 14 residues. Germline V gene sequence: CDR1 MDHEN, CDR2 SYDVKM. The CDR3 protein is CASSPGQIADTQYF. The CDR3 DNA follows: TGTGCCAGCAGCCCTGGACAGATAGCAGATACGCAGTATTTT.